Following are 6 T cell receptor beta chains from one sample sequenced in a study of T cells in Graves' hyperthyroidism and ophthalmopathy. From RNA transcripts, TCR beta CDR3 regions were amplified. During a first-round RT-PCR of the TCR CDR3, the HTBI primer set was used. MiXCR, applied by TCRdb to the multiplex PCR reads, yields one record per CDR3 protein. The sample contains about 570,000 distinct CDR3 sequences, 46% of which appear only once. The source material was peripheral blood or thyroid tissue (not recorded which). The receptor set was obtained from an adult woman with Graves' disease, either hyperthyroidism or ophthalmopathy (not recorded which).

This clonotype showed up many times. The V and J genes are TRBV19 and TRBJ2-7; 8 nucleotides align to TRBD1. The CDR3 has 14 amino acids. V shed 3 bases, J shed 6 bases, and the junction held 7 bases outside the gene matches. Per germline, CDR1 LNHDA and CDR2 SQIVND (reference sequence). The CDR3: CASSMSGQGGEQYF. The CDR3 DNA follows: TGTGCCAGTAGTATGTCCGGACAGGGAGGCGAGCAGTACTTC. Based on the CDR3 plus reference TRBV19 and TRBJ2-7, the full variable domain is DGGITQSPKYLFRKEGQNVTLSCEQNLNHDAMYWYRQDPGQGLRLIYYSQIVNDFQKGDIAEGYSVSREKKESFPLTVTSAQKNPTAFYLCASSMSGQGGEQYFGPGTRLTVT.

This clonotype was seen only a few times. The chain employs TRBV29-1 and TRBJ1-1, with D unresolved. The CDR3 loop spans 13 amino acids. In germline, CDR1 is SQVTM, CDR2 ANQGSEA. Trimming pared 4 bases from V and 0 bases from J, leaving 9 bases between. CDR3 in amino acids: CSVVAIVNTEAFF. CDR3 sequence (DNA): TGCAGCGTTGTGGCCATTGTGAACACTGAAGCTTTCTTT.

This clonotype has more than one count but fewer than ten. The V and J genes are TRBV29-1 and TRBJ2-5, with D possibly matching TRBD1 (5 bases). V was clipped by 6 bases and J by 5 bases, with 19 bases between them. There are 14 residues in the CDR3. Per germline, CDR1 SQVTM and CDR2 ANQGSEA. The CDR3 reads CSVCPQGISETQYF. CDR3 bases: TGCAGCGTGTGTCCCCAGGGTATATCGGAGACCCAGTACTTC.

This clonotype was counted ten times or more. One end of the junction is discordant with germline, which a read error may explain. The chain carries TRBV20-1 and TRBJ2-5; D gene ambiguous. This CDR3 spans 13 amino acids. CDR1 DFQATT and CDR2 SNEGSKA come from the germline V gene (reference sequence). CDR3 sequence: CSAGDLDRETQYF. DNA of the CDR3: TGCAGTGCTGGAGACCTTGACCGGGAGACCCAGTACTTC.

The chain couples TRBV24-1 to TRBJ1-1; 8 bases are a match to TRBD1. V shed 7 bases and J 7 bases; nucleotides not matched to a gene: 10. CDR3 length: 14 residues. The V gene's germline CDR1 is KGHDR and CDR2 SFDVKD. The CDR3 DNA is TGTGCCACCAGGAAGACAGGGGATTTGGGTGAAGCTTTCTTT. Translation gives CATRKTGDLGEAFF.

This clonotype was seen at least ten times. The V gene is TRBV10-2, the J gene TRBJ2-5, with 8 bases matching TRBD2. The CDR3 length is 14 residues. After removal of 0 bases from V and 5 bases from J, the junction contained 2 bases not matched to a gene. The germline CDR1 and CDR2 sequences are WSHSY and SAAADI. This CDR3 reads CASSESTSVETQYF. In DNA form, the CDR3 reads TGCGCCAGCAGTGAGTCGACTAGCGTTGAGACCCAGTACTTC.